This T cell receptor beta chain was captured by sequencing in a study of T cells after yellow fever vaccination. The study's findings and limits: Faster peaking, at day 5 versus 15, marked a secondary response that was weaker.

This clonotype was observed at least ten times. As yet, its antigen is unknown. A 5'RACE template-switching step, the method used to make TCR cDNA, added a universal primer site and UMIs. In TCRdb, the 5' RACE reads were re-called with MiXCR into one record per CDR3 protein. The repertoire holds around 330,000 distinct CDR3 sequences, with around 4% as singletons. CDR3 length: 14 amino acids. Per the germline V gene, CDR1 is SGHVS and CDR2 is FNYEAQ. V was cut by 1 base and J by 2 bases, with 5 bases left in between. This TCR was sampled from a man in his late teens or twenties who received the YFV17D yellow fever vaccine. Specimen: PBMCs, collected on the day of the yellow fever booster vaccination. The chain has TRBV7-6 and TRBJ2-2; unclear D gene. CDR3 DNA: TGTGCCAGCAGCTTAGAACCCAACACCGGGGAGCTGTTTTTT. It encodes CASSLEPNTGELFF.